The rows below give T cell receptor beta chains drawn from one sample of a study of blood T cell repertoires in COVID-19. Assay: immunoSEQ multiplex PCR; the TCRdb copy retains only in-frame clones and omits some. The sample comprises about 160,000 clones, around 85% of which are singletons, and about 5.8% rests with the top ten. The material sequenced was PBMCs or T cells enriched from blood (not recorded which). Source of these receptors: a woman aged 40 to 49 with acute COVID-19. CDR3s include the opening cysteine and the closing phenylalanine or tryptophan. The D gene is left open where the match is weak. Expanded clones are given a class, and other clones once, few, many or no size at all.

>-|TRBD1|TRBV19|TRBJ2-5
CASSLKGARGETQYF
TGTGCCAGTAGTTTAAAGGGGGCAAGAGGAGAGACCCAGTACTTC
>-|-|TRBV30|TRBJ1-2
CAWSVLDGLYGYTF
TGTGCCTGGAGTGTACTCGACGGACTCTATGGCTACACCTTC
>-|TRBD1|TRBV10-3|TRBJ1-2
CAISENTGAGYTF
TGTGCCATCAGTGAGAATACAGGGGCTGGCTACACCTTC
>few|TRBD1|TRBV4-1|TRBJ1-5
CASSQPGQSNQPQHF
TGCGCCAGCAGCCAACCGGGACAGAGCAATCAGCCCCAGCATTTT
>-|-|TRBV6-2/TRBV6-3|TRBJ2-3
CASSVRGTDTQYF
TGTGCCAGCAGTGTGAGGGGGACAGATACGCAGTATTTT
>-|-|TRBV15|TRBJ1-2
CATSRAGFVGYTF
TGTGCCACCAGCAGAGCAGGTTTCGTCGGCTACACCTTC
>-|TRBD1|TRBV6-2/TRBV6-3|TRBJ1-2
CASSSTTGSNYGYTF
TGTGCCAGCAGCAGCACGACAGGGTCCAACTATGGCTACACCTTC
>-|TRBD1|TRBV2|TRBJ2-2
CASRGQGLGELFF
TGTGCCAGCAGGGGACAGGGATTAGGGGAGCTGTTTTTT
>-|-|TRBV5-1|TRBJ1-1
CASSPGHGSENTEAFF
TGCGCCAGCAGCCCCGGACACGGATCTGAGAACACTGAAGCTTTCTTT
>-|TRBD1|TRBV30|TRBJ1-1
CAWALDRGTEAFF
TGTGCCTGGGCCCTGGACAGGGGCACTGAAGCTTTCTTT
>-|-|TRBV9|TRBJ2-1
CASSVDLLGRLFF
TGTGCCAGCAGCGTAGACCTACTAGGTAGACTGTTCTTC
>-|TRBD2|TRBV3-1/TRBV3-2|TRBJ2-1
CASSQLAGAFEQFF
TGTGCCAGCAGCCAACTAGCGGGAGCCTTTGAGCAGTTCTTC
>-|-|TRBV14|TRBJ1-5
CASSQGGGIGNQPQHF
TGTGCCAGCAGCCAAGGGGGGGGTATTGGCAATCAGCCCCAGCATTTT
>-|-|TRBV7-9|TRBJ2-1
CASSLGTSPNEQFF
TGTGCCAGCAGCTTAGGTACTTCGCCCAATGAGCAGTTCTTC
>-|-|TRBV7-9|TRBJ1-2
CASSLGYGPGGYTF
TGTGCCAGCAGCTTAGGTTATGGGCCCGGAGGCTACACCTTC
>once|-|TRBV5-8|TRBJ2-5
CASRSYRDQETQYF
TGTGCCAGCAGATCCTACAGGGACCAAGAGACCCAGTACTTC
>-|-|TRBV5-5|TRBJ1-2
CASSARTLYGYTF
TGTGCCAGCAGCGCTAGGACTCTCTATGGCTACACCTTC
>-|TRBD1|TRBV5-1|TRBJ1-2
CASSTTGGDYGYTF
TGCGCCAGCAGCACGACAGGGGGCGACTATGGCTACACCTTC
>-|TRBD1|TRBV2|TRBJ1-3
CASTGQGYSGNTIYF
TGTGCCAGCACCGGACAGGGGTACTCTGGAAACACCATATATTTT
>-|-|TRBV30|TRBJ2-3
CAWSSGRGADTQYF
TGTGCCTGGAGTAGCGGGCGTGGGGCAGATACGCAGTATTTT
>-|-|TRBV11-3|TRBJ1-1
CASSLGWAGSGEAFF
TGTGCCAGCAGCTTAGGTTGGGCAGGGTCGGGTGAAGCTTTCTTT
>-|-|TRBV19|TRBJ1-5
CASSRTPDNQPQHF
TGTGCCAGTAGTCGGACTCCCGACAATCAGCCCCAGCATTTT
>-|-|TRBV9|TRBJ1-1
CASSETPGGRGTEAFF
TGTGCCAGCAGCGAGACCCCCGGGGGGCGCGGCACTGAAGCTTTCTTT
>-|-|TRBV6-4|TRBJ1-2
CASSLSAAGSNYGYTF
TGTGCCAGCAGTCTCTCGGCGGCAGGGTCAAACTATGGCTACACCTTC
>few|-|TRBV29-1|TRBJ2-1
CSVEAPTTSNSYNEQFF
TGCAGCGTTGAAGCTCCGACTACCTCAAACTCCTACAATGAGCAGTTCTTC
>-|TRBD1|TRBV15|TRBJ2-1
CATSTRGQAGEQFF
TGTGCCACCAGCACCAGGGGACAGGCGGGGGAGCAGTTCTTC
>-|-|TRBV5-6|TRBJ2-1
CASSFQWGDRTYNEQFF
TGTGCCAGCAGCTTCCAATGGGGGGACCGAACCTACAATGAGCAGTTCTTC
>-|-|TRBV28|TRBJ1-1
CASSLSAYEAFF
TGTGCCAGCAGTTTATCAGCGTATGAAGCTTTCTTT
>-|TRBD2|TRBV12-5|TRBJ2-1
CASGLVTGLREGKGEQFF
TGTGCTAGTGGTTTGGTGACCGGTTTGCGGGAGGGCAAGGGGGAGCAGTTCTTC
>-|TRBD2|TRBV2|TRBJ2-3
CASILLAGTDTDTQYF
TGTGCCAGCATTTTACTAGCGGGGACGGACACAGATACGCAGTATTTT
>-|-|TRBV7-9|TRBJ2-2
CASSFGGQYGLFF
TGTGCCAGCAGCTTCGGGGGGCAATATGGGCTGTTTTTT
>-|-|TRBV7-9|TRBJ2-2
CASSPQVGRFNTGELFF
TGTGCCAGCAGCCCTCAAGTCGGGAGATTCAACACCGGGGAGCTGTTTTTT
>once|TRBD2|TRBV9|TRBJ2-5
CASSISGSGETQYF
TGTGCCAGCAGCATTAGCGGGAGTGGGGAGACCCAGTACTTC
>-|TRBD2|TRBV5-1|TRBJ2-1
CASSFDLAGVANEQFF
TGCGCCAGCAGCTTTGACCTAGCGGGAGTCGCCAATGAGCAGTTCTTC
>-|TRBD1|TRBV14|TRBJ1-5
CASSRTGRGQPQHF
TGTGCCAGCAGCCGGACAGGGAGGGGTCAGCCCCAGCATTTT
>few|TRBD1|TRBV7-9|TRBJ1-2
CASSSPQGGGYTF
TGTGCCAGCAGCTCTCCTCAGGGGGGTGGCTACACCTTC
>-|-|TRBV27|TRBJ1-5
CASSQQRITGYQPQHF
TGTGCCAGCAGTCAACAACGGATAACAGGGTATCAGCCCCAGCATTTT
>few|TRBD2|TRBV5-1|TRBJ2-7
CASSLVRRKREGYEQYF
TGCGCCAGCAGCTTGGTCCGCCGGAAGCGGGAGGGCTACGAGCAGTACTTC
>-|-|TRBV18|TRBJ2-1
CASSRAEVGVNEQFF
TGTGCCAGCTCACGAGCCGAGGTCGGGGTCAATGAGCAGTTCTTC
>-|-|TRBV19|TRBJ1-1
CAVGEGNMKAFF
TGTGCCGTAGGGGAAGGGAACATGAAAGCTTTCTTT